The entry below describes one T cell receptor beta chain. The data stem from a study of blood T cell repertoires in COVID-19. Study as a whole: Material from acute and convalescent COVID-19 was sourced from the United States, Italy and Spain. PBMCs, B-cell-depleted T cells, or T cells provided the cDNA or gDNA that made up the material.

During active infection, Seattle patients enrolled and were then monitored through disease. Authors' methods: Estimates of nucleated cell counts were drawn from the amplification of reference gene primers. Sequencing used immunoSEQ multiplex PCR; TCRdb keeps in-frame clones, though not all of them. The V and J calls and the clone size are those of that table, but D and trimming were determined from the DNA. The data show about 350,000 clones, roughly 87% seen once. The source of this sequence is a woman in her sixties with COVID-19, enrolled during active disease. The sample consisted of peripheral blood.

The CDR3 bases are TGCAGTGCTAGTGGGCGGGACAGGGGAGGCACTGAAGCTTTCTTT. It is translated as CSASGRDRGGTEAFF. V gene TRBV20-1 combines with J gene TRBJ1-1, with 10 bases that match TRBD1. The germline V gene has CDR1 DFQATT and CDR2 SNEGSKA (reference sequence). The CDR3 spans 15 residues. V was pared by 3 bases and J by 4 bases, with 8 bases of the junction left unmatched.